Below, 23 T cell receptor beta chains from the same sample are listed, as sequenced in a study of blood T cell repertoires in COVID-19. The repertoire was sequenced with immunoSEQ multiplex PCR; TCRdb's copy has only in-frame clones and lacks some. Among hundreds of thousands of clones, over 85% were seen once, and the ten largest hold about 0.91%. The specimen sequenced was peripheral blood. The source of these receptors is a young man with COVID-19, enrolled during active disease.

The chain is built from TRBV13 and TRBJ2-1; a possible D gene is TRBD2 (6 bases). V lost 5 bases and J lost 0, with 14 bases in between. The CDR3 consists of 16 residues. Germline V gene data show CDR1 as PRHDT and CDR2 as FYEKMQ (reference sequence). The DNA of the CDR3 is TGTGCCAGCAGCGCAGGCGGGGCGGGCTCCTACAATGAGCAGTTCTTC. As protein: CASSAGGAGSYNEQFF.

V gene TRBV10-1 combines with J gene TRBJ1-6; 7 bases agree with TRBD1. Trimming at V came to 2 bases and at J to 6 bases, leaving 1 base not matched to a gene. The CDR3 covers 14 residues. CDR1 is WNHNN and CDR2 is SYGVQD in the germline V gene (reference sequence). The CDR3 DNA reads TGCGCCAGCAGTGAGAACAGGGGTAATTCACCCCTCCACTTT. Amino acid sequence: CASSENRGNSPLHF.

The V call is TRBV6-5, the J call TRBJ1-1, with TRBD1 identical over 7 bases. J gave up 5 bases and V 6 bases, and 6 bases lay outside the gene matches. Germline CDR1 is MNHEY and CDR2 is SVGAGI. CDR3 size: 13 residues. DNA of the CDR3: TGTGCCAGCAGCCACCACAGGGGTACTGAAGCTTTCTTT. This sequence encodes CASSHHRGTEAFF.

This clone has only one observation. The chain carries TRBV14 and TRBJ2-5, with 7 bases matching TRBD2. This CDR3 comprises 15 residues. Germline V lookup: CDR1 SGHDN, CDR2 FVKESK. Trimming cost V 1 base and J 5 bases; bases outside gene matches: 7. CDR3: CASSQGEGPRETQYF. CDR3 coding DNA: TGTGCCAGCAGCCAAGGGGAGGGCCCTCGGGAGACCCAGTACTTC. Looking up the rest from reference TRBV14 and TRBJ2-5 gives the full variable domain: EAGVTQFPSHSVIEKGQTVTLRCDPISGHDNLYWYRRVMGKEIKFLLHFVKESKQDESGMPNNRFLAERTGGTYSTLKVQPAELEDSGVYFCASSQGEGPRETQYFGPGTRLLVL.

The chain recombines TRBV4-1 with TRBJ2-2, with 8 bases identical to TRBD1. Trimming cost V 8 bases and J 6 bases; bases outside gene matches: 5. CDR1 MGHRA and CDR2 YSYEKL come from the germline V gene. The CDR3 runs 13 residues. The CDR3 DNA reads TGCGCCAGCTTAGAGACAGGGGCCGGGGAGCTGTTTTTT. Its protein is CASLETGAGELFF.

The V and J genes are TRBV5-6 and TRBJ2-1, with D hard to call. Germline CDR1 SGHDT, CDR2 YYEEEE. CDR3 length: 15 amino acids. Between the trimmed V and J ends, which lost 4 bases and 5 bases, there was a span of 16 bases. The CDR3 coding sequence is TGTGCCAGCAGCCCCCTCGGTACCTTCAACAATGAGCAGTTCTTC. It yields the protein CASSPLGTFNNEQFF.

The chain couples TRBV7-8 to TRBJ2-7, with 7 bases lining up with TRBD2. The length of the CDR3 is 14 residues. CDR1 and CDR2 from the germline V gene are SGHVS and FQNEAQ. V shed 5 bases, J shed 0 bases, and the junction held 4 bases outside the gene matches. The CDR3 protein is CASSISGTSYEQYF. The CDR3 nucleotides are TGTGCCAGCAGCATAAGCGGGACCTCCTACGAGCAGTACTTC.

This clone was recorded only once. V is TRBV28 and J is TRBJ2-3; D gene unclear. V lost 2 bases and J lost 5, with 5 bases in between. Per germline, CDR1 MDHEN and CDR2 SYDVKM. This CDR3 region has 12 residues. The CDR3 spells CASSLGGDTQYF. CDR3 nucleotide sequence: TGTGCCAGCAGTTTAGGCGGAGATACGCAGTATTTT.

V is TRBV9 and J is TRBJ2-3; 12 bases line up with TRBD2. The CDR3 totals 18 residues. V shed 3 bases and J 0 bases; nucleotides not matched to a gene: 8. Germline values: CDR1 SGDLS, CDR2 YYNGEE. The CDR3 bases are TGTGCCAGCAGCGCCCCTAGCGGGGGGGACCCTAGCACAGATACGCAGTATTTT. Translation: CASSAPSGGDPSTDTQYF.

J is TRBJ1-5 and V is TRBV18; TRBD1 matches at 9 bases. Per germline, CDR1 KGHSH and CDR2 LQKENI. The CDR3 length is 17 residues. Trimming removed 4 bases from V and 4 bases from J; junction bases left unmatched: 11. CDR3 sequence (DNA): TGTGCCAGCTCACAGACGGCTGGGACAGGGAGTAATCAGCCCCAGCATTTT. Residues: CASSQTAGTGSNQPQHF. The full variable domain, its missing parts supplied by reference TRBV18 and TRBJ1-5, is NAGVMQNPRHLVRRRGQEARLRCSPMKGHSHVYWYRQLPEEGLKFMVYLQKENIIDESGMPKERFSAEFPKEGPSILRIQQVVRGDSAAYFCASSQTAGTGSNQPQHFGDGTRLSIL.

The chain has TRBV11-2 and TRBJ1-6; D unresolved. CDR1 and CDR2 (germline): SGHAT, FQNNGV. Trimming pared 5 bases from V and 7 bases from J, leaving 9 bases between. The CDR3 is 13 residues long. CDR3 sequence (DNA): TGTGCCAGCAGCCTCCAACAGAATTCACCCCTCCACTTT. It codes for CASSLQQNSPLHF.

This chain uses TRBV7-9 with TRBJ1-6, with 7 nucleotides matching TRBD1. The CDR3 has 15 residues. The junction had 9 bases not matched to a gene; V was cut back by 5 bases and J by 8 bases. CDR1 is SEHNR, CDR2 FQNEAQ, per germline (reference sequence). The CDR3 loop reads CASSPQTGPDSPLHF. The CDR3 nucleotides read TGTGCCAGCAGCCCACAGACAGGGCCCGATTCACCCCTCCACTTT.

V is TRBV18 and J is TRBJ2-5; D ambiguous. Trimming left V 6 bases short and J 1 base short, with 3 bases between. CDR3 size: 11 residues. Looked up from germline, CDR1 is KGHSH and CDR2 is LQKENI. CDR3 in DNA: TGTGCCAGCTCCCTCCAAGAGACCCAGTACTTC. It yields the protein CASSLQETQYF. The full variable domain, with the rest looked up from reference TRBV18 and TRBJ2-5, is NAGVMQNPRHLVRRRGQEARLRCSPMKGHSHVYWYRQLPEEGLKFMVYLQKENIIDESGMPKERFSAEFPKEGPSILRIQQVVRGDSAAYFCASSLQETQYFGPGTRLLVL.

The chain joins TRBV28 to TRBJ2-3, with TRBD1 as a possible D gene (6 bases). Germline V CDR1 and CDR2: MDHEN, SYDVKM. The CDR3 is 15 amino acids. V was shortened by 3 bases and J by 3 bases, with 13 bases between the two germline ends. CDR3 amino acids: CASSLKGDGTDTQYF. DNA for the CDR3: TGTGCCAGCAGTTTGAAGGGGGATGGGACAGATACGCAGTATTTT.

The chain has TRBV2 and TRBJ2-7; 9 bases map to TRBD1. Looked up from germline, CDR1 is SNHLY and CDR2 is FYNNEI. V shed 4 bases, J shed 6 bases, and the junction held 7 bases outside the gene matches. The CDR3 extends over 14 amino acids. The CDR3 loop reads CASSVRVQGAEQYF. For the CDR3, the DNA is TGTGCCAGCAGTGTCCGCGTACAGGGGGCCGAGCAGTACTTC.

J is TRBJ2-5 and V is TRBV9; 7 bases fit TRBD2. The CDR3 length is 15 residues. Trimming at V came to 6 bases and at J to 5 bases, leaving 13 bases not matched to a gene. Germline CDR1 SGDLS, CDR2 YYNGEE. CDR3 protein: CASNGGSIPGETQYF. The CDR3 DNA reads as TGTGCCAGCAACGGGGGGAGCATCCCAGGGGAGACCCAGTACTTC.

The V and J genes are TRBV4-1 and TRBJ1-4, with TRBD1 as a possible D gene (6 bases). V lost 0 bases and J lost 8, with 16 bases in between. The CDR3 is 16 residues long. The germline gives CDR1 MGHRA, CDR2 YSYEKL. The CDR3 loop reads CASSQDNRDDREKLFF. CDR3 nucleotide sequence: TGCGCCAGCAGCCAAGATAACAGGGACGATAGGGAAAAACTGTTTTTT.

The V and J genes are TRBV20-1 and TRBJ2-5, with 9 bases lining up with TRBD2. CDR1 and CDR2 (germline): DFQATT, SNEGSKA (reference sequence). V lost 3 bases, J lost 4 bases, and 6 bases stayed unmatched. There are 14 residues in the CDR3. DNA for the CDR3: TGCAGTGCTAGTTTGGCGGGAGGGCCAGAGACCCAGTACTTC. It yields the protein CSASLAGGPETQYF.

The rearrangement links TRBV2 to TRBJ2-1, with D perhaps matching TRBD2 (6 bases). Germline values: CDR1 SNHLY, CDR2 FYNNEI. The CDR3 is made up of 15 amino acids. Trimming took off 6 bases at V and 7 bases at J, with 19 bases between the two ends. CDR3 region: CASSETVGSGNEQFF. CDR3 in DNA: TGTGCCAGCAGCGAAACGGTCGGGAGTGGTAATGAGCAGTTCTTC.

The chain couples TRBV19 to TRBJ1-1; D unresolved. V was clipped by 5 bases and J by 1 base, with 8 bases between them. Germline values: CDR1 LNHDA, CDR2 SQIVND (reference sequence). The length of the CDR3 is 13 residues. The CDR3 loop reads CASSVAGNTEAFF. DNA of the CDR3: TGTGCCAGTAGTGTTGCCGGGAACACTGAAGCTTTCTTT.

The DNA for the CDR3 is TGTGCCAGTAGTCCCTATGCTAGCCGGGATTACAATGAGCAGTTCTTC. It encodes CASSPYASRDYNEQFF. The V gene is TRBV19, the J gene TRBJ2-1, with D possibly TRBD2 on 5 matching bases. CDR1 LNHDA and CDR2 SQIVND come from the germline V gene (reference sequence). The CDR3 sequence is 16 residues long. V was cut by 5 bases and J by 4 bases, with 18 bases left in between.

CDR3 residues: CASSPHEKAGANTGELFF. The CDR3 DNA reads TGTGCCAGCAGTCCTCACGAGAAAGCGGGGGCTAACACCGGGGAGCTGTTTTTT. V is TRBV5-5 and J is TRBJ2-2, with 8 bases fitting TRBD2. With 5 bases clipped from V and 2 bases from J, the junction kept 14 bases outside the gene matches. Germline-derived CDR1 and CDR2 are SGHKS and YYEKEE (reference sequence). CDR3 length equals 18 residues.

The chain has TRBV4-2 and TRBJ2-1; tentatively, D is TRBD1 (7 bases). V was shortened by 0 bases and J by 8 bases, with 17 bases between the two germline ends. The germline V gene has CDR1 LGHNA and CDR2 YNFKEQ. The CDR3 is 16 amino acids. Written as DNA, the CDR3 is TGTGCCAGCAGCCAAGATCAGGCGCAGGGGGGCGATGAGCAGTTCTTC. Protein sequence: CASSQDQAQGGDEQFF.